This record concerns one T cell receptor (beta chain) sequence. Antigen: not known. The data were obtained in a study of T cell responses to AZD1222 COVID-19 vaccine. Study results and limitations: No repertoire was sampled before or during the peak T cell response, only after it.

Profiled with immunoSEQ multiplex PCR; TCRdb holds only in-frame clones, not every one. The data hold about 99,000 clones, with 91% observed a single time. The CDR3 has 13 amino acids. Germline assignment: CDR1 SGHNT and CDR2 YYREEE (reference sequence). Trimming took off 0 bases at V and 2 bases at J, with 5 bases between the two ends. This TCR came from an adult in good health. The material sequenced was peripheral blood, taken on day 0 of AZD1222 vaccination. The chain recombines TRBV5-4 with TRBJ1-2, with D unresolved. CDR3 sequence: CASSLAANYGYTF. The CDR3 DNA follows: TGTGCCAGCAGCTTGGCGGCGAACTATGGCTACACCTTC.